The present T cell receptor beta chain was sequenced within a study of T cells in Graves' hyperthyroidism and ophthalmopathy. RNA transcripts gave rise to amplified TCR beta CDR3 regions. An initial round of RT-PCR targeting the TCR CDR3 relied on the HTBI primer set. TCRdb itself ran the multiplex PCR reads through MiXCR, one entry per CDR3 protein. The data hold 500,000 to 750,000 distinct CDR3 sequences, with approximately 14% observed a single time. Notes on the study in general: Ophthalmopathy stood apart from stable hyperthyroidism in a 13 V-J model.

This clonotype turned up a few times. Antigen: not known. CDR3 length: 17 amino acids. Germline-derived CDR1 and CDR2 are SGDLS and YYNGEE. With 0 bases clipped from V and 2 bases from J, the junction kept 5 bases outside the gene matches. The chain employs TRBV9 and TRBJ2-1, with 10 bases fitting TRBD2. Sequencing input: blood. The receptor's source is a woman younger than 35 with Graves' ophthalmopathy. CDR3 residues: CASSVVGLAAAYNEQFF. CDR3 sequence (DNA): TGTGCCAGCAGCGTAGTCGGACTAGCGGCGGCCTACAATGAGCAGTTCTTC.